The T cell receptor (beta chain) described here comes from a study of cytomegalovirus exposure and HLA in healthy donors. The PCR used 60 Vbeta and 13 Jbeta primers. Clones were read by immunoSEQ multiplex PCR, and TCRdb kept only the in-frame ones, dropping some. The data hold about 140,000 clones, with 65% to 80% observed a single time. A word on this clone: The antigen is not known.

Study findings and constraints: Three CMV-associated chains were confirmed in vitro to be specific for CMV antigens. Common viral pathogens were later found to be apparently linked to several of the most significant clusters.

Sequenced material: PBMCs. This TCR was recovered from a woman aged 50 to 65 in good health and CMV-seropositive.

The DNA of the CDR3 is TGTGCCTGGTCCCTAGGACAGGGTTTTTCTGAAGCTTTCTTT. This gives the protein CAWSLGQGFSEAFF. J is TRBJ1-1 and V is TRBV30; 8 nucleotides agree with TRBD1. Germline V gene sequence: CDR1 GTSNPN, CDR2 SVGIG (reference sequence). The CDR3 consists of 14 residues. V gave up 5 bases and J gave up 6 bases; unmatched junction bases: 11.